The TCR beta chain described here comes from a study of shared clonotypes between healthy human individuals. Each sorted subset replicate got 200 ng genomic DNA, 30,000 or so genomes. Authors' methods: Junction-only immunoSEQ sequences carried no quality scores, so filtering differed. Clones were sequenced by immunoSEQ multiplex PCR, and TCRdb holds only the in-frame ones, with some missing. The DNA gave D and trimming, while V, J and clone size come from that table. This table has about 1.1 million clones, approximately 78% appearing once. Germline loops: CDR1 SQVTM, CDR2 ANQGSEA. V lost 6 bases and J lost 6; bases outside the gene matches: 11. This CDR3 is built from 13 residues.

This chain uses TRBV29-1 with TRBJ2-7; TRBD2 aligns across 7 bases. Sequenced material: memory CD4+ T cells from PBMCs. The subset here: CD45RA-negative fraction. The receptor comes from a man aged 18 to 30 in good health. Some clones in this sample may be carry-over from other donors' samples. The CDR3 loop is CSVRRTREGEQYF. In DNA, the CDR3 is TGCAGCGTGCGTCGGACTAGAGAGGGCGAGCAGTACTTC.